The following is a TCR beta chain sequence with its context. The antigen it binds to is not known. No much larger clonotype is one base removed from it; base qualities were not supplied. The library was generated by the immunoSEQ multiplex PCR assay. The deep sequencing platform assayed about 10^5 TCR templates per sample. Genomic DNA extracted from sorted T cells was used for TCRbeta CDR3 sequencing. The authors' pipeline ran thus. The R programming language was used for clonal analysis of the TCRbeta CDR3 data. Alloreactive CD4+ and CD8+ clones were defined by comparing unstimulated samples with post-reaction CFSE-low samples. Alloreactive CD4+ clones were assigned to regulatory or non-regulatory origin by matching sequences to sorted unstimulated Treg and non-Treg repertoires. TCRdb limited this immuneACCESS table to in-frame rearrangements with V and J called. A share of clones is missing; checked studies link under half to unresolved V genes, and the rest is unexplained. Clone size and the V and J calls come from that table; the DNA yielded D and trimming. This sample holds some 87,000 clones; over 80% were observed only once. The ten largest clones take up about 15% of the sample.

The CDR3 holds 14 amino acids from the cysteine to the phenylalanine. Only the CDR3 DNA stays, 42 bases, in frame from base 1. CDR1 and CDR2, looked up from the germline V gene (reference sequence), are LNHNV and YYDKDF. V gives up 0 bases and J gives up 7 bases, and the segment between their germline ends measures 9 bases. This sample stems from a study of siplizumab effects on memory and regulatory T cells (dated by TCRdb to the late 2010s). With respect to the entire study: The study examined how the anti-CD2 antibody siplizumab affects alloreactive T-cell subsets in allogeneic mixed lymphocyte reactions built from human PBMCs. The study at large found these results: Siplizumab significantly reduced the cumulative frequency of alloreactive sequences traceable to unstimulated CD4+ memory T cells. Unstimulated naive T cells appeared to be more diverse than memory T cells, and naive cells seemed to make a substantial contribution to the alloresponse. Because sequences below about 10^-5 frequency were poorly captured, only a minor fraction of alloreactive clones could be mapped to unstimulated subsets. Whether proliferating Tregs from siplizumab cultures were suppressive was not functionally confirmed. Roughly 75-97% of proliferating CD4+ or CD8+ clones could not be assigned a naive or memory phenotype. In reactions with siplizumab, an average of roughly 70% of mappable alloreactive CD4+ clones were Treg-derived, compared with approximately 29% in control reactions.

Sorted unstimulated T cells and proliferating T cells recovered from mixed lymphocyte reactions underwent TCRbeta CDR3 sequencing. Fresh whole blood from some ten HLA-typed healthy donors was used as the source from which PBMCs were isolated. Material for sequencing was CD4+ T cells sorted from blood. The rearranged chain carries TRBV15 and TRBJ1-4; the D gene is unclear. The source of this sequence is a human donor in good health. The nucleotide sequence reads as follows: TGTGCCACCAGCAGAGATGGTCCAGGTGAAAAACTGTTTTTT. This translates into CATSRDGPGEKLFF.